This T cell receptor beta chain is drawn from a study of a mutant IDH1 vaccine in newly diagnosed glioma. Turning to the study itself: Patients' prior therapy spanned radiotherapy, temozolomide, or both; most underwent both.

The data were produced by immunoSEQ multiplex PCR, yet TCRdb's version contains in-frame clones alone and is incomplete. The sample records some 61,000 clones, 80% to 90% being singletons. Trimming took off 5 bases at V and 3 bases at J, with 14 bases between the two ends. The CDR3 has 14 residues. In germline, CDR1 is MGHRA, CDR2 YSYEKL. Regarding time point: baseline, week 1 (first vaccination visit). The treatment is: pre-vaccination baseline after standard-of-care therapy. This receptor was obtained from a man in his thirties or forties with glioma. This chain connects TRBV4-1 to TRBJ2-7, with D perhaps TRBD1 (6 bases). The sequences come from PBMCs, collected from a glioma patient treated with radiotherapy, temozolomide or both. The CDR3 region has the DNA TGCGCCAGCAGCTCCACCTTCAGGGGCTACGAGCAGTACTTC. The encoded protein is CASSSTFRGYEQYF.